This TCR beta chain derives from a study of identical twins. Study-level findings and limits: Out-of-frame alpha sequences that twins shared showed excess low generation probability.

TCRdb reanalysed the 5' RACE reads using MiXCR and keeps one entry per CDR3 protein. This sample has hundreds of thousands of distinct CDR3 sequences; about 20% occur once, and the top ten carry approximately 4.3%. No donor was unhealthy or non-Caucasian. With 4 bases removed from V and 0 bases from J, the gap between germline ends came to 16 bases. The CDR3 runs 16 residues. Germline-derived CDR1 and CDR2 are SGHTA and FQGNSA. With regard to this clonotype: Its antigen is still unknown.

This sample also appeared in a second study, on T cells expressing NK-cell markers.

The chain carries TRBV7-2 and TRBJ2-7, with D possibly matching TRBD2 (6 bases). This receptor was obtained from a woman aged 18-35 years in good health. Material for sequencing was PBMCs. The CDR3 sequence: CASSWPGRDPSYEQYF. The DNA for the CDR3 is TGTGCCAGCAGCTGGCCGGGGCGGGATCCCTCCTACGAGCAGTACTTC.